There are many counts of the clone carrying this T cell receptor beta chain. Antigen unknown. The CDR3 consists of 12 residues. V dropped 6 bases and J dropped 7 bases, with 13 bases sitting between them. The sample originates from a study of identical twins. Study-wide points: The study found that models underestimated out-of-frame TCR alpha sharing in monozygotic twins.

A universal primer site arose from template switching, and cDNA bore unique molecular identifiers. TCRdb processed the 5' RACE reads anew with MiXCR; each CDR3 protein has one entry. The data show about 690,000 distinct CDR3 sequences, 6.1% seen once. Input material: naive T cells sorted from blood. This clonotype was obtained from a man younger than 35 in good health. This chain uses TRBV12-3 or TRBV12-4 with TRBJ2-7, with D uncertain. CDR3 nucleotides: TGTGCCAGCAGCCGTGGACCTGATGAGCAGTACGTC. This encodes CASSRGPDEQYV.